These 10 T cell receptor beta chains came from one sample sequenced in a study of blood T cells in healthy people across ages. Then a second PCR, running about 6 to 12 cycles, was carried out with a sample-barcoded 5' primer and a J-beta primer mix. TCRdb reprocessed the 5' RACE reads with MiXCR, giving one entry per CDR3 protein. The profile covers about 780,000 distinct CDR3 sequences, with around two thirds appearing a single time and about a quarter taken by the ten largest. The sample was blood. These receptors all come from a young man in good health.

The chain has TRBV7-2 and TRBJ1-6; maybe TRBD1 (5 bases). Looked up from germline, CDR1 is SGHTA and CDR2 is FQGNSA. The CDR3 length is 15 residues. V lost 2 bases and J lost 5, with 10 bases in between. CDR3: CASSLRGGNNSPLHF. In nucleotides, the CDR3 is TGTGCCAGCAGCTTACGGGGGGGTAATAATTCACCCCTCCACTTT.

This clonotype has more than one count but fewer than ten. This sequence joins TRBV7-6 and TRBJ1-5; D gene unclear. CDR1 is SGHVS, CDR2 FNYEAQ, per germline. This CDR3 has 15 residues. Trimming took 5 bases from V and 7 from J, leaving 18 bases between them. CDR3 sequence reads: CASSPGGRVEQPQHF. The DNA for the CDR3 is TGTGCCAGCAGCCCCGGAGGGAGGGTAGAACAGCCCCAGCATTTT. Full variable domain (missing parts from reference TRBV7-6 and TRBJ1-5): GAGVSQSPRYKVTKRGQDVALRCDPISGHVSLYWYRQALGQGPEFLTYFNYEAQQDKSGLPNDRFSAERPEGSISTLTIQRTEQRDSAMYRCASSPGGRVEQPQHFGDGTRLSIL.

The chain carries TRBV6-6 and TRBJ2-7; D possibly corresponds to TRBD2 (5 bases). CDR1 and CDR2 from the germline V gene are MNHNY and SVGAGI (reference sequence). Deletions cut 1 base from V and 6 bases from J, with 13 bases between. The CDR3 is 14 residues long. The CDR3 bases are TGTGCCAGCAGTTACTTAGCGCAGACGGGCGAGCAGTACTTC. Translated: CASSYLAQTGEQYF.

A word on this clonotype: A much larger clonotype is one base distant, so this may be a read error. The rearrangement joins TRBV6-4 to TRBJ2-1, with D hard to call. Germline V gene lookup returns CDR1 MRHNA and CDR2 SNTAGT. This CDR3 is 13 amino acids long. As DNA, the CDR3 is TGTGCCAGCAGTGACTCTCCCAGCAATGTGCAGTTCTTC. It codes for CASSDSPSNVQFF.

This clonotype was seen only a few times. The rearrangement joins TRBV4-3 to TRBJ2-7, with 10 bases identical to TRBD1. The tail of the sequence fits TRBJ2-5 better, so the J call may be wrong. This CDR3 has 15 residues. Germline V gene sequence: CDR1 LGHNA, CDR2 YSLEER. CDR3 in amino acids: CASSHFGTGEETQYF. The CDR3 DNA follows: TGCGCCAGCAGCCATTTCGGGACAGGGGAAGAGACCCAGTACTTC.

The J gene is TRBJ1-1, the V gene TRBV10-3; D is unclear. This CDR3 is 12 amino acids long. CDR1 and CDR2 from the germline V gene are ENHRY and SYGVKD. V dropped 10 bases and J dropped 1 base, with 10 bases sitting between them. The CDR3 reads CATSLRNTEAFF. CDR3 nucleotides: TGTGCCACTAGCTTAAGGAACACTGAAGCTTTCTTT.

This clonotype showed up just a few times. The chain links TRBV4-3 to TRBJ2-5, with a possible D match to TRBD2 (7 bases). CDR3 length equals 17 residues. Deletions cut 1 base from V and 3 bases from J, with 18 bases between. Per the germline V gene, CDR1 is LGHNA and CDR2 is YSLEER. The CDR3 coding sequence is TGCGCCAGCAGCCAAGCCCTCGGCGCGGGGGCCAAAGAGACCCAGTACTTC. This translates into CASSQALGAGAKETQYF.

For this clonotype: One end of the junction fails to match germline, which may point to a read error. The chain uses TRBV7-2 and TRBJ2-3; 12 positions match TRBD2. In germline, CDR1 is SGHTA, CDR2 FQGNSA. The CDR3 contains 15 residues. Here the CDR3 DNA reads TGTGCCAGCAGCTCACTAGCGGGGGGCACAGATGCGCAGTATTTT. It yields the protein CASSSLAGGTDAQYF.

Notes on this clonotype: Here the CDR3 omits its conserved ending phenylalanine or tryptophan, so a read error is the likely source. V and J are TRBV7-8 and TRBJ2-5; TRBD2 aligns across 7 bases. The CDR3 is 17 amino acids. In germline, CDR1 is SGHVS, CDR2 FQNEAQ. The CDR3 bases are TGTGCCAGTAGCTTAGATCAAGCGGGGCCTATGGAAGAGACCCAGTACCTC. It translates to CASSLDQAGPMEETQYL.

The rearrangement uses TRBV7-3 and TRBJ1-2, with D perhaps matching TRBD1 (5 bases). Per the germline V gene, CDR1 is SGHTA and CDR2 is FQGTGA. Trimming took off 5 bases at V and 7 bases at J, with 14 bases between the two ends. The CDR3 consists of 13 residues. The CDR3 spells CASSAGGSAGYTF. Written as DNA, the CDR3 is TGTGCCAGCAGCGCCGGGGGGTCGGCTGGCTACACCTTC.